The entry below gives a single TCR beta chain sequence along with its context. CD45RO-negative, CCR7-positively selected cells formed the naive CD8 fraction, excluding terminally differentiated effector memory CD45RA+ cells. Germline CDR1 reads SGHRS; CDR2 reads YFSETQ. The CDR3 consists of 16 residues. V lost 0 bases to trimming and J lost 0 bases, with 10 bases between them. The data are from a study of shared clonotypes between healthy human individuals. Every subset's genomic DNA went evenly onto several immunoSEQ plates. Profiling relied on immunoSEQ multiplex PCR, and the TCRdb table lists in-frame clones only, not all of them. The sample shows under 1 million clones, about 96% of them seen only once.

Sequencing input: naive CD8+ T cells sorted from blood. The clonotype comes from a man aged 25 to 45 in good health. The J gene is TRBJ2-1, the V gene TRBV5-1; D ambiguous. The CDR3 bases are TGCGCCAGCAGCTTGGTGCCTAGGAGCTCCTACAATGAGCAGTTCTTC. It codes for CASSLVPRSSYNEQFF.